One T cell receptor (beta chain) is described in this entry. What it binds is unknown. This record belongs to a study of graft-versus-host responses after intestinal transplantation. Study results and limitations: Peak circulating GvH clone levels tracked with early post-transplant HvG declines. GvH clones were found in recipient marrow; some appeared first in ileum or blood.

This CDR3 is built from 16 residues. V was pared by 7 bases and J by 0 bases, with 6 bases of the junction left unmatched. Germline V gene lookup returns CDR1 LNHDA and CDR2 SQIVND (reference sequence). Profiled with immunoSEQ multiplex PCR; TCRdb holds only in-frame clones, not every one. The sample shows about 94,000 clones, 90% to 95% of them seen only once. The source material was unstimulated CD8+ T cells sorted from spleen or lymph node cells, sampled before intestinal transplant. The rearrangement joins TRBV19 to TRBJ1-4; 9 nucleotides align to TRBD1. This clonotype was obtained from a human donor who received an intestinal transplant. The CDR3 sequence is CASNTGQGPTNEKLFF. CDR3 nucleotides: TGTGCCAGTAATACGGGACAGGGACCAACTAATGAAAAACTGTTTTTT.